Listed here are 28 T cell receptor beta chains from one sample, sequenced in a study of blood T cell repertoires in COVID-19. Clones were sequenced by immunoSEQ multiplex PCR, and TCRdb holds only the in-frame ones, with some missing. This table holds tens of thousands of clones, 80% found once. The source material was peripheral blood. Receptors originate from a man between 65 and 85 years old who had recovered from COVID-19.

V usage is TRBV14 and J usage is TRBJ1-6, with D possibly matching TRBD1 (5 bases). Germline CDR1 reads SGHDN; CDR2 reads FVKESK. The CDR3 consists of 14 residues. Trimming stripped 7 bases from V and 4 bases from J, with 11 bases between. The CDR3 protein is CASNQDIYNSPLHF. The CDR3 DNA reads as TGTGCCAGCAACCAGGACATTTATAATTCACCCCTCCACTTT.

The genes are TRBV14 and TRBJ2-3; no firm D call. The CDR3 spans 14 residues. Between the trimmed V and J ends, which lost 1 base and 2 bases, there was a span of 7 bases. CDR1 is SGHDN and CDR2 is FVKESK in the germline V gene. CDR3 coding DNA: TGTGCCAGCAGCCAAGGCCGAGTCACAGATACGCAGTATTTT. Encoded protein: CASSQGRVTDTQYF.

The rearrangement joins TRBV5-4 to TRBJ1-3; D unresolved. Between the trimmed V and J ends, which lost 4 bases and 3 bases, there was a span of 5 bases. The CDR3 is 12 amino acids. In germline, CDR1 is SGHNT, CDR2 YYREEE (reference sequence). In nucleotides, the CDR3 is TGTGCCAGCAGCACAGATGGAAACACCATATATTTT. Residues: CASSTDGNTIYF.

This chain uses TRBV7-2 with TRBJ2-3; 10 bases map to TRBD2. The trim removed 1 base at V and 1 base at J, leaving 2 bases unmatched. Germline CDR1 reads SGHTA; CDR2 reads FQGNSA. The CDR3 has 16 amino acids. The CDR3 bases are TGTGCCAGCAGCTTAGAGCTAGCGGGGGGCACAGATACGCAGTATTTT. It specifies CASSLELAGGTDTQYF. The complete variable domain, with remaining parts taken from reference TRBV7-2 and TRBJ2-3, reads GAGVSQSPSNKVTEKGKDVELRCDPISGHTALYWYRQSLGQGLEFLIYFQGNSAPDKSGLPSDRFSAERTGGSVSTLTIQRTQQEDSAVYLCASSLELAGGTDTQYFGPGTRLTVL.

V and J are TRBV7-3 and TRBJ2-2, with 11 positions matching TRBD1. J gave up 5 bases and V 2 bases, and 4 bases lay outside the gene matches. Germline CDR1 is SGHTA and CDR2 is FQGTGA. The CDR3 has 16 residues. CDR3 loop: CASSLAGTGGTGELFF. CDR3 in DNA: TGTGCCAGCAGCTTAGCCGGGACAGGGGGAACCGGGGAGCTGTTTTTT.

The J gene is TRBJ2-5, the V gene TRBV6-2 or TRBV6-3, with D perhaps TRBD1 (6 bases). CDR3 length equals 16 residues. Deletions cut 0 bases from V and 2 bases from J, with 13 bases between. Germline V gene lookup returns CDR1 MNHEY and CDR2 SVGEGT. In nucleotides, the CDR3 is TGTGCCAGCAGTTACTCGACAGGAGATACGCAAGAGACCCAGTACTTC. As protein: CASSYSTGDTQETQYF.

This clone came up once. The chain uses TRBV28 and TRBJ2-4; weak D call: TRBD1 (5 bases). This CDR3 comprises 13 residues. Germline V CDR1 and CDR2: MDHEN, SYDVKM. V was trimmed by 6 bases and J by 7 bases, leaving 13 bases between them. CDR3 in DNA: TGTGCCAGCAGGGCAGGGTTTATTAACATTCAGTACTTC. This sequence encodes CASRAGFINIQYF.

The rearrangement uses TRBV7-2 and TRBJ2-5; TRBD1 agrees at 8 bases. CDR1 and CDR2 from the germline V gene are SGHTA and FQGNSA. Trimming at V came to 5 bases and at J to 5 bases, leaving 7 bases not matched to a gene. CDR3 length: 14 amino acids. This chain's CDR3 is CASSQDRGSETQYF. The CDR3 nucleotides read TGTGCCAGCAGCCAAGACAGGGGATCCGAGACCCAGTACTTC.

The table lists this clone with a few counts. Written as DNA, the CDR3 is TGTGCCAGCTCACCACAACCGGTATTGAGCACCGGGGAGCTGTTTTTT. It yields the protein CASSPQPVLSTGELFF. This chain uses TRBV18 with TRBJ2-2, with D unresolved. Trimming stripped 1 base from V and 4 bases from J, with 13 bases between. CDR3 length: 16 residues. CDR1 KGHSH and CDR2 LQKENI come from the germline V gene.

V and J are TRBV19 and TRBJ1-4, with 11 bases aligning to TRBD1. Germline V gene data show CDR1 as LNHDA and CDR2 as SQIVND (reference sequence). The CDR3 is 19 amino acids. Trimming took 4 bases from V and 3 from J; bases not matched to a gene: 13. CDR3 nucleotide sequence: TGTGCCAGTAGTAACCCAGCCGGGACAGGGGGTCTAGCTAATGAAAAACTGTTTTTT. Protein: CASSNPAGTGGLANEKLFF. Complete variable domain (other parts from reference TRBV19 and TRBJ1-4): DGGITQSPKYLFRKEGQNVTLSCEQNLNHDAMYWYRQDPGQGLRLIYYSQIVNDFQKGDIAEGYSVSREKKESFPLTVTSAQKNPTAFYLCASSNPAGTGGLANEKLFFGSGTQLSVL.

The chain recombines TRBV3-1 (or the pseudogene TRBV3-2) with TRBJ1-2; D perhaps matches TRBD1 (6 bases). This CDR3 comprises 16 residues. The germline V and J ends were trimmed by 3 bases and 5 bases, with 19 bases remaining between them. The germline V gene has CDR1 LGHDT and CDR2 YNNKEL (reference sequence). CDR3 in amino acids: CASSHSSYLDSYGYTF. DNA of the CDR3: TGTGCCAGCAGCCATTCGAGTTATCTGGACAGTTATGGCTACACCTTC.

This rearrangement joins TRBV7-2 to TRBJ2-5; 11 nucleotides line up with TRBD2. The CDR3 consists of 18 residues. Looked up from germline, CDR1 is SGHTA and CDR2 is FQGNSA. J lost 5 bases, V lost 4 bases, and 15 bases had no gene match. CDR3 in DNA: TGTGCCAGCAGCTCCAATGGAGTTAGCGGGGGGGTTTTGGAGACCCAGTACTTC. Its protein product is CASSSNGVSGGVLETQYF.

This sequence joins TRBV7-2 and TRBJ2-3; no firm D call. Trimming removed 2 bases at V and 5 bases at J, with 11 bases between. The CDR3 totals 14 residues. Per germline, CDR1 SGHTA and CDR2 FQGNSA. This chain's CDR3 is CASSLLITGDTQYF. For the CDR3, the DNA is TGTGCCAGCAGCTTACTGATCACCGGAGATACGCAGTATTTT.

A single count supports this clone. The V gene is TRBV7-2, the J gene TRBJ1-2; TRBD1 is a possible D gene (6 bases). In germline, CDR1 is SGHTA, CDR2 FQGNSA. The CDR3 is made up of 15 amino acids. Trimming took 5 bases from V and 5 from J, leaving 18 bases between them. The CDR3 DNA reads TGTGCCAGCAGCCCACTACAGGGCTCTTTTTATGGCTACACCTTC. Translated: CASSPLQGSFYGYTF. Using reference TRBV7-2 and TRBJ1-2 for the parts outside the CDR3, the full variable domain is GAGVSQSPSNKVTEKGKDVELRCDPISGHTALYWYRQSLGQGLEFLIYFQGNSAPDKSGLPSDRFSAERTGGSVSTLTIQRTQQEDSAVYLCASSPLQGSFYGYTFGSGTRLTVV.

The V and J genes are TRBV4-3 and TRBJ2-3; TRBD2 might be the D (6 bases). Germline values: CDR1 LGHNA, CDR2 YSLEER. The CDR3 runs to 18 residues. V gave up 0 bases and J gave up 1 base, with 17 bases separating them. The CDR3 bases are TGCGCCAGCAGCCAAGATCAAGACAGACTAGATCGCACAGATACGCAGTATTTT. Translated, it gives CASSQDQDRLDRTDTQYF.

The chain couples TRBV16 to TRBJ2-1; TRBD1 is a possible D gene (5 bases). The germline gives CDR1 KGHSY, CDR2 FQNENV. The CDR3 spans 13 residues. Trimming left V 6 bases short and J 7 bases short, with 13 bases between. CDR3 nucleotide sequence: TGTGCCAGCAGTCCAGGCAGGGAAAATGAGCAGTTCTTC. This codes for CASSPGRENEQFF.

The chain uses TRBV21-1 and TRBJ1-1; the listed D gene, TRBD1, was not tested against the DNA. TRBV21-1 is designated a pseudogene. This CDR3 has 17 residues. The DNA of the CDR3 is TGTGCCAGCAGCAAAGCCCGACAGGGGGTGATGAACACTGAAGCTTTCTTT. This translates into CASSKARQGVMNTEAFF.

The rearrangement uses TRBV29-1 and TRBJ2-3, with 8 bases fitting TRBD2. The germline V gene has CDR1 SQVTM and CDR2 ANQGSEA. The CDR3 is made up of 15 amino acids. V trimming: 5 bases; J trimming: 4 bases; junction bases outside the gene matches: 11. CDR3 DNA: TGCAGCGTTTCCCACGGGAGGGCACAAGCAGATACGCAGTATTTT. Translated: CSVSHGRAQADTQYF.

The chain recombines TRBV9 with TRBJ2-5; TRBD2 agrees at 14 bases. From germline, CDR1 is SGDLS and CDR2 YYNGEE. J was trimmed by 1 base and V by 3 bases; bases with no gene match: 11. The CDR3 loop spans 19 amino acids. This CDR3 is CASSETSGRAVSIQETQYF. The CDR3 DNA reads as TGTGCCAGCAGCGAGACTAGCGGGAGGGCCGTGAGTATCCAAGAGACCCAGTACTTC.

This chain links TRBV19 with TRBJ2-1; possible D gene TRBD2, 5 bases. V was shortened by 0 bases and J by 11 bases, with 11 bases between the two germline ends. This CDR3 is built from 13 residues. Germline V lookup: CDR1 LNHDA, CDR2 SQIVND (reference sequence). CDR3 region: CASSIDPTKKQFF. The CDR3 DNA follows: TGTGCCAGTAGTATAGATCCGACTAAAAAGCAGTTCTTC.

This rearrangement joins TRBV6-5 to TRBJ1-5; TRBD1 matches at 9 bases. Germline lookup yields CDR1 MNHEY and CDR2 SVGAGI. This CDR3 is built from 16 residues. Trimming at V came to 4 bases and at J to 4 bases, leaving 8 bases not matched to a gene. The CDR3 region has the DNA TGTGCCAGCAGTTTTATGACAGGGGGGCCGAATCAGCCCCAGCATTTT. Its translation: CASSFMTGGPNQPQHF.

This chain connects TRBV10-3 to TRBJ1-2; D remains unclear. The CDR3 has 12 residues. CDR1 is ENHRY, CDR2 SYGVKD, per germline. V was pared by 10 bases and J by 0 bases, with 9 bases between. In nucleotides, the CDR3 is TGTGCCACCCGGCGGGCTAACTATGGCTACACCTTC. It translates to CATRRANYGYTF.

V is TRBV7-2 and J is TRBJ1-1, with a possible D match to TRBD1 (6 bases). Trimming took off 5 bases at V and 5 bases at J, with 15 bases between the two ends. There are 14 residues in the CDR3. Germline-derived CDR1 and CDR2 are SGHTA and FQGNSA. The CDR3 sequence is CASSETRGGTEAFF. Written as DNA, the CDR3 is TGTGCCAGCAGCGAAACCAGGGGAGGGACTGAAGCTTTCTTT.

This chain links TRBV4-3 with TRBJ1-3; possible D gene TRBD1, 5 bases. The germline gives CDR1 LGHNA, CDR2 YSLEER. The CDR3 runs to 15 residues. V dropped 3 bases and J dropped 1 base, with 10 bases sitting between them. The CDR3 region has the DNA TGCGCCAGCAGCCACCGCAGGGATTCTGGAAACACCATATATTTT. Protein sequence: CASSHRRDSGNTIYF.

Only a few counts were recorded for this clone. J is TRBJ1-2 and V is TRBV6-5; D might be TRBD1 (5 bases). Germline V gene lookup returns CDR1 MNHEY and CDR2 SVGAGI. The CDR3 runs 13 residues. V lost 6 bases, J lost 0 bases, and 8 bases lay in between. The CDR3 bases are TGTGCCAGCAGAGAGACAGCTAACTATGGCTACACCTTC. It is translated as CASRETANYGYTF.

Regarding this clone: Other nucleotide sequences from this sample produce the same CDR3. The rearrangement joins TRBV7-2 to TRBJ1-5; TRBD1 aligns across 8 bases. Germline values: CDR1 SGHTA, CDR2 FQGNSA. With 1 base clipped from V and 3 bases from J, the junction kept 2 bases outside the gene matches. The CDR3 sequence is 15 residues long. The CDR3: CASSLVGQDNQPQHF. CDR3 DNA: TGTGCCAGCAGCTTAGTGGGACAGGACAATCAGCCCCAGCATTTT.

CDR3: CASSLGQEVNIQYF. In DNA form, the CDR3 reads TGTGCCAGTAGTCTGGGACAGGAGGTAAACATTCAGTACTTC. V and J are TRBV19 and TRBJ2-4; 8 bases line up with TRBD1. Germline CDR1 reads LNHDA; CDR2 reads SQIVND (reference sequence). The CDR3 covers 14 residues. V dropped 5 bases and J dropped 6; count of bases not matched to a gene: 6.

V gene TRBV5-5 combines with J gene TRBJ2-7, with 7 nucleotides matching TRBD1. V was pared by 3 bases and J by 2 bases, with 17 bases of the junction left unmatched. This CDR3 region has 18 residues. The germline V gene encodes CDR1 SGHKS and CDR2 YYEKEE (reference sequence). This chain's CDR3 is CASSWVINDRATTYEQYF. CDR3 nucleotides: TGTGCCAGCAGCTGGGTAATAAATGACAGGGCAACCACCTACGAGCAGTACTTC. The whole variable domain, remainder taken from reference TRBV5-5 and TRBJ2-7, is DAGVTQSPTHLIKTRGQQVTLRCSPISGHKSVSWYQQVLGQGPQFIFQYYEKEERGRGNFPDRFSARQFPNYSSELNVNALLLGDSALYLCASSWVINDRATTYEQYFGPGTRLTVT.